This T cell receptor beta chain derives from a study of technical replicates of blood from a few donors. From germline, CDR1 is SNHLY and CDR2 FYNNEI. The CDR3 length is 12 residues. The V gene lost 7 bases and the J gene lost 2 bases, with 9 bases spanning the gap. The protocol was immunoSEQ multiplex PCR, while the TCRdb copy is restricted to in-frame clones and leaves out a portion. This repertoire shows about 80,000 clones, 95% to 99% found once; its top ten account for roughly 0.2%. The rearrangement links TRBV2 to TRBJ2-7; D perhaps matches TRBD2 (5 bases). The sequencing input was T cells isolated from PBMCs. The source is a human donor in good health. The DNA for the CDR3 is TGTGCCAGCAACGAGGGAACCTACGAGCAGTACTTC. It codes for CASNEGTYEQYF.